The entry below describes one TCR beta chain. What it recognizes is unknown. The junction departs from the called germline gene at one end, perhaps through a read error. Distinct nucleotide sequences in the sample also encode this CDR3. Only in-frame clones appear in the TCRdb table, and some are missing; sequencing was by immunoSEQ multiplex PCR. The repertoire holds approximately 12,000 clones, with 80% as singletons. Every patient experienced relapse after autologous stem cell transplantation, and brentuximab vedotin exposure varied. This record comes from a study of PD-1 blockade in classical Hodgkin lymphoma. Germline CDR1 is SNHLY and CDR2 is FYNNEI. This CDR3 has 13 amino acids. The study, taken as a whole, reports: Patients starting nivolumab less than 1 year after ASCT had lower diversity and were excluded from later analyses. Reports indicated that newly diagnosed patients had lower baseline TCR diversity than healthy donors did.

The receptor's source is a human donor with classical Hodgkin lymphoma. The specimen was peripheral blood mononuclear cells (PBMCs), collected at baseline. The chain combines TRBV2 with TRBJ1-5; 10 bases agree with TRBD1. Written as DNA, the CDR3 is TGTGCCAGCAGGGAGGGACAGGGGAGCTCCCAACATTTT. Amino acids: CASREGQGSSQHF.